The 30 T cell receptor beta chains presented below share a single source sample, sequenced in a study of cytotoxic CD8 clonotypes in ibrutinib-treated CLL. This table comes from immunoSEQ multiplex PCR, and its TCRdb copy is limited to in-frame clones, with some not included. Of roughly 250,000 clones in the sample, 70% were seen once. The sequenced sample was PBMCs, obtained after 24 months of ibrutinib treatment. The source of these receptors is a human donor with chronic lymphocytic leukemia.

This clone turned up a few times. The chain couples TRBV7-3 to TRBJ2-7; D gene uncertain. The CDR3 extends over 13 amino acids. With 5 bases removed from V and 3 bases from J, the gap between germline ends came to 11 bases. Germline-derived CDR1 and CDR2 are SGHTA and FQGTGA. CDR3 bases: TGTGCCAGCAGCCTATCACCGAACTACGAGCAGTACTTC. Encoded protein: CASSLSPNYEQYF. Looking up the rest from reference TRBV7-3 and TRBJ2-7 gives the full variable domain: GAGVSQTPSNKVTEKGKYVELRCDPISGHTALYWYRQSLGQGPEFLIYFQGTGAADDSGLPNDRFFAVRPEGSVSTLKIQRTERGDSAVYLCASSLSPNYEQYFGPGTRLTVT.

The chain has TRBV2 and TRBJ2-3, with unresolved D. Trimming cost V 7 bases and J 2 bases, with 4 bases left between them. CDR3 length: 11 residues. Germline CDR1 and CDR2: SNHLY and FYNNEI. The chain's CDR3 is CASTITDTQYF. In DNA form, the CDR3 reads TGTGCCAGCACGATCACAGATACGCAGTATTTT.

The chain links TRBV7-6 to TRBJ1-4; unclear D gene. Trimming left V 3 bases short and J 8 bases short, with 13 bases between. The CDR3 extends over 14 amino acids. The germline CDR1 and CDR2 sequences are SGHVS and FNYEAQ. CDR3 region: CASSFGELGEKLFF. CDR3 coding DNA: TGTGCCAGCAGCTTTGGAGAGTTGGGAGAAAAACTGTTTTTT.

The J gene is TRBJ1-5, the V gene TRBV28; D is unresolved. Per germline, CDR1 MDHEN and CDR2 SYDVKM. The CDR3 contains 11 residues. Between the trimmed V and J ends, which lost 11 bases and 4 bases, there was a span of 9 bases. CDR3 DNA sequence: TGTGCCGCATCAGATAATCAGCCCCAGCATTTT. This sequence encodes CAASDNQPQHF.

The chain couples TRBV5-8 to TRBJ2-7; TRBD1 might be the D (5 bases). The CDR3 loop spans 14 amino acids. V lost 0 bases and J 1 base, leaving 8 bases between the germline ends. Germline CDR1 reads SGHTS; CDR2 reads YDEGEE. The CDR3 DNA follows: TGTGCCAGCAGCTTGGTTGGACATTCCTACGAGCAGTACTTC. Its translation: CASSLVGHSYEQYF.

This clone was found a few times. V and J are TRBV11-3 and TRBJ2-1, with unresolved D. The germline V and J ends were trimmed by 5 bases and 5 bases, with 7 bases remaining between them. The CDR3 is 12 amino acids. CDR1 and CDR2 (germline): SGHNT, YENEEA. The CDR3 spells CASSRRNNEQFF. The CDR3 nucleotides read TGTGCCAGCAGCAGGAGAAACAATGAGCAGTTCTTC.

This clone was found a few times. CDR3 sequence reads: CASSSSGGAYNEQFF. In DNA form, the CDR3 reads TGTGCCAGCAGTTCTAGCGGGGGGGCCTACAATGAGCAGTTCTTC. The V and J genes are TRBV6-5 and TRBJ2-1; TRBD2 agrees at 12 bases. The CDR3 runs 15 residues. Unmatched junction bases numbered 0, after V lost 4 bases and J lost 2 bases. Germline-derived CDR1 and CDR2 are MNHEY and SVGAGI.

This chain uses TRBV12-5 with TRBJ2-7, with D maybe TRBD2 (5 bases). The V and J ends lost 6 bases and 1 base respectively, with 10 bases between them. This CDR3 has 13 amino acids. Per the germline V gene, CDR1 is LGHNT and CDR2 is FRNRAP. The CDR3 reads CASGRGISYEQYF. The CDR3 DNA sequence: TGTGCTAGTGGACGGGGAATTTCCTACGAGCAGTACTTC. The variable domain in full, with the rest retrieved from reference TRBV12-5 and TRBJ2-7, is DARVTQTPRHKVTEMGQEVTMRCQPILGHNTVFWYRQTMMQGLELLAYFRNRAPLDDSGMPKDRFSAEMPDATLATLKIQPSEPRDSAVYFCASGRGISYEQYFGPGTRLTVT.

The chain employs TRBV19 and TRBJ2-2, with D possibly being TRBD2 (6 bases). V was pared by 5 bases and J by 5 bases, with 18 bases between. There are 16 residues in the CDR3. Germline-derived CDR1 and CDR2 are LNHDA and SQIVND (reference sequence). CDR3 loop: CASSLWDSGGTGELFF. As DNA, the CDR3 is TGTGCCAGTAGTTTATGGGACTCCGGCGGTACCGGGGAGCTGTTTTTT.

CDR3 amino acids: CASSLDTSTDTQYF. CDR3 coding DNA: TGTGCCAGCAGCTTAGATACTAGCACAGATACGCAGTATTTT. The V and J genes are TRBV11-3 and TRBJ2-3, with unresolved D. Germline CDR1 and CDR2: SGHNT and YENEEA. CDR3 length: 14 amino acids. Trimming took off 0 bases at V and 0 bases at J, with 4 bases between the two ends.

The rearrangement joins TRBV29-1 to TRBJ2-5; D is unclear. The germline V and J ends were trimmed by 0 bases and 5 bases, with 19 bases remaining between them. Germline CDR1 is SQVTM and CDR2 is ANQGSEA. The CDR3 runs 16 residues. This chain's CDR3 is CSVEDFTLVSVETQYF. In DNA form, the CDR3 reads TGCAGCGTTGAAGATTTCACCTTGGTGAGCGTTGAGACCCAGTACTTC.

The V gene is TRBV27, the J gene TRBJ2-1; D could derive from TRBD1 or TRBD2 (6 bases each). The V gene lost 8 bases and the J gene lost 0 bases, with 23 bases spanning the gap. CDR1 is MNHEY and CDR2 is SMNVEV in the germline V gene (reference sequence). The CDR3 has 18 amino acids. The CDR3 region has the DNA TGTGCCAGCTTCGGTTGGGGGGCCCAGCGGACCTCCTACAATGAGCAGTTCTTC. Translated: CASFGWGAQRTSYNEQFF.

The chain combines TRBV7-2 with TRBJ2-1, with 7 bases fitting TRBD2. Per germline, CDR1 SGHTA and CDR2 FQGNSA. CDR3 length equals 13 residues. The ends lost 4 bases at V and 10 bases at J; junction bases unmatched: 7. DNA of the CDR3: TGTGCCAGCAGCTCCCTAACTAGCGCCGAGCAGTTCTTC. Translation gives CASSSLTSAEQFF.

V is TRBV29-1 and J is TRBJ2-1, with TRBD1 matching 11 bases. Germline V lookup: CDR1 SQVTM, CDR2 ANQGSEA. V shed 6 bases and J 7 bases; nucleotides not matched to a gene: 8. This CDR3 is 14 amino acids long. The chain's CDR3 is CSVTGQGALNEQFF. CDR3 DNA: TGCAGCGTCACCGGACAGGGGGCCCTTAATGAGCAGTTCTTC.

This clone turned up a few times. The CDR3 protein is CASSFQTGHPYEQYF. The CDR3 DNA follows: TGTGCCAGCAGTTTCCAAACAGGCCACCCCTACGAGCAGTACTTC. This sequence joins TRBV6-6 and TRBJ2-7; possibly TRBD1 for D (5 bases). Germline V gives CDR1 MNHNY, CDR2 SVGAGI (reference sequence). This CDR3 contains 15 residues. The germline V and J ends were trimmed by 4 bases and 2 bases, with 15 bases remaining between them.

As regards this clone: At one boundary the junction diverges from the germline segment, which might be a read error. J is TRBJ2-2 and V is TRBV4-2, with 12 bases lining up with TRBD2. Germline V lookup: CDR1 LGHNA, CDR2 YNFKEQ. This CDR3 has 16 residues. Here the CDR3 DNA reads TGTGCCAGCAGTCAGGACCTAGCGGGAGGGGTGGCGGGGCCCATTTTT. Its translation is CASSQDLAGGVAGPIF.

The genes are TRBV7-3 and TRBJ2-5; no definite D call. V was shortened by 0 bases and J by 5 bases, with 13 bases between the two germline ends. The CDR3 has 15 residues. Germline assignment: CDR1 SGHTA and CDR2 FQGTGA. The CDR3 nucleotides read TGTGCCAGCAGCTTAACTGCGGTGGGAAGGGAGACCCAGTACTTC. Its translation: CASSLTAVGRETQYF.

This chain uses TRBV9 with TRBJ2-5; 13 nucleotides agree with TRBD2. The germline V gene has CDR1 SGDLS and CDR2 YYNGEE. Trimming took 3 bases from V and 4 from J; bases not matched to a gene: 3. The CDR3 runs 15 residues. The DNA for the CDR3 is TGTGCCAGCAGCGCTGGACTAGCGGGAGCAGAGACCCAGTACTTC. Translated, it gives CASSAGLAGAETQYF. The full variable domain, rest sourced from reference TRBV9 and TRBJ2-5, is DSGVTQTPKHLITATGQRVTLRCSPRSGDLSVYWYQQSLDQGLQFLIQYYNGEERAKGNILERFSAQQFPDLHSELNLSSLELGDSALYFCASSAGLAGAETQYFGPGTRLLVL.

The chain recombines TRBV7-9 with TRBJ2-1; D is perhaps TRBD2 (6 bases). This CDR3 has 13 amino acids. Germline CDR1 is SEHNR and CDR2 is FQNEAQ (reference sequence). Trimming took 2 bases from V and 9 from J, leaving 11 bases between them. For the CDR3, the DNA is TGTGCCAGCAGCTTACAATCCGGGAGTGAGCAGTTCTTC. Its protein product is CASSLQSGSEQFF.

This clone was detected a few times. The chain carries TRBV28 and TRBJ2-7, with 9 bases matching TRBD1. There are 16 residues in the CDR3. Per the germline V gene, CDR1 is MDHEN and CDR2 is SYDVKM. V dropped 6 bases and J dropped 2; count of bases not matched to a gene: 11. CDR3 DNA: TGTGCCAGCAGAGATACCGGGACAGGGAATCCCTACGAGCAGTACTTC. This sequence encodes CASRDTGTGNPYEQYF. Full variable domain (missing parts from reference TRBV28 and TRBJ2-7): DVKVTQSSRYLVKRTGEKVFLECVQDMDHENMFWYRQDPGLGLRLIYFSYDVKMKEKGDIPEGYSVSREKKERFSLILESASTNQTSMYLCASRDTGTGNPYEQYFGPGTRLTVT.

The CDR3 region is CASSGSGQAIYGYTF. In DNA form, the CDR3 reads TGTGCCAGCAGCGGATCGGGACAGGCGATCTATGGCTACACCTTC. This chain connects TRBV25-1 to TRBJ1-2, with TRBD1 identical over 8 bases. The germline V gene has CDR1 MGHDK and CDR2 SYGVNS. J lost 4 bases, V lost 6 bases, and 10 bases had no gene match. The CDR3 loop spans 15 amino acids.

The chain recombines TRBV28 with TRBJ2-7, with D possibly being TRBD1 (5 bases). The CDR3 sequence is 13 residues long. Germline V lookup: CDR1 MDHEN, CDR2 SYDVKM. V was cut by 5 bases and J by 4 bases, with 12 bases left in between. CDR3 protein: CASSPDRPYEQYF. CDR3 sequence (DNA): TGTGCCAGCAGTCCCGACAGACCATACGAGCAGTACTTC.

The chain links TRBV2 to TRBJ2-3; a weak D match, TRBD2 (6 bases). V dropped 7 bases and J dropped 3 bases, with 11 bases sitting between them. The CDR3 consists of 13 residues. Per germline, CDR1 SNHLY and CDR2 FYNNEI. This CDR3 is CASTGLETDTQYF. CDR3 coding DNA: TGTGCCAGCACGGGACTCGAGACAGATACGCAGTATTTT. Full variable domain (rest looked up from reference TRBV2 and TRBJ2-3): EPEVTQTPSHQVTQMGQEVILRCVPISNHLYFYWYRQILGQKVEFLVSFYNNEISEKSEIFDDQFSVERPDGSNFTLKIRSTKLEDSAMYFCASTGLETDTQYFGPGTRLTVL.

Regarding this clone: A read error may produce the germline difference seen at one junction end. V and J are TRBV7-3 and TRBJ2-7; TRBD1 matches 10 bases. This CDR3 region has 13 residues. Germline lookup yields CDR1 SGHTA and CDR2 FQGTGA. The CDR3 loop reads CASSVTGQGEQYF. Here the CDR3 DNA reads TGTGCCAGCAGCGTAACGGGACAGGGGGAGCAGTACTTC. The variable domain in full, completed from reference TRBV7-3 and TRBJ2-7, reads GAGVSQTPSNKVTEKGKYVELRCDPISGHTALYWYRQSLGQGPEFLIYFQGTGAADDSGLPNDRFFAVRPEGSVSTLKIQRTERGDSAVYLCASSVTGQGEQYFGPGTRLTVT.

This clone occurred once. The chain links TRBV7-9 to TRBJ1-2; D perhaps matches TRBD1 (5 bases). CDR1 is SEHNR and CDR2 is FQNEAQ in the germline V gene (reference sequence). V lost 6 bases, J lost 8 bases, and 16 bases lay in between. The CDR3 has 13 amino acids. The CDR3 nucleotides read TGTGCCAGCAGTCCACAGGAGGCGGGGGGCTACACCTTC. The encoded protein is CASSPQEAGGYTF. Full variable domain (outside the CDR3, taken from reference TRBV7-9 and TRBJ1-2): DTGVSQNPRHKITKRGQNVTFRCDPISEHNRLYWYRQTLGQGPEFLTYFQNEAQLEKSRLLSDRFSAERPKGSFSTLEIQRTEQGDSAMYLCASSPQEAGGYTFGSGTRLTVV.

This clone was seen only a few times. The rearrangement joins TRBV7-2 to TRBJ2-1, with TRBD2 matching over 11 bases. The CDR3 runs to 16 residues. Germline CDR1 and CDR2: SGHTA and FQGNSA. J was trimmed by 9 bases and V by 0 bases; bases with no gene match: 7. CDR3 nucleotides: TGTGCCAGCAGCTTAGCGAGCGGACTAGCGGGTGGTGAGCAGTTCTTC. Protein sequence: CASSLASGLAGGEQFF.

V usage is TRBV10-3 and J usage is TRBJ2-1; 9 bases line up with TRBD2. Germline CDR1 is ENHRY and CDR2 is SYGVKD. Unmatched junction bases numbered 8, after V lost 0 bases and J lost 5 bases. This CDR3 region has 17 residues. CDR3 region: CAISESSQLAGDNEQFF. DNA for the CDR3: TGTGCCATCAGTGAGTCGAGTCAGTTAGCGGGGGACAATGAGCAGTTCTTC.

This chain connects TRBV28 to TRBJ1-2; 9 nucleotides align to TRBD1. CDR1 is MDHEN and CDR2 is SYDVKM in the germline V gene. The CDR3 extends over 14 amino acids. With 6 bases clipped from V and 6 bases from J, the junction kept 8 bases outside the gene matches. The chain's CDR3 is CASRVPGQGDGYTF. As DNA, the CDR3 is TGTGCCAGCAGGGTGCCGGGACAGGGTGATGGCTACACCTTC.

The chain is built from TRBV21-1 and TRBJ1-1; the table's TRBD1 call for D was not verified on the DNA. TRBV21-1 is a pseudogene locus. The CDR3 has 16 amino acids. The CDR3 sequence: CASSNKQEGAGMQAFF. CDR3 sequence (DNA): TGTGCCAGCAGCAATAAACAGGAGGGGGCGGGCATGCAGGCTTTCTTT.

The chain employs TRBV28 and TRBJ1-2; no definite D call. Per the germline V gene, CDR1 is MDHEN and CDR2 is SYDVKM. This CDR3 is built from 13 residues. V shed 2 bases and J shed 4 bases, with 8 bases lying between them. The DNA of the CDR3 is TGTGCCAGCAGTTTAGAGGTCCTCTATGGCTACACCTTC. This gives the protein CASSLEVLYGYTF.